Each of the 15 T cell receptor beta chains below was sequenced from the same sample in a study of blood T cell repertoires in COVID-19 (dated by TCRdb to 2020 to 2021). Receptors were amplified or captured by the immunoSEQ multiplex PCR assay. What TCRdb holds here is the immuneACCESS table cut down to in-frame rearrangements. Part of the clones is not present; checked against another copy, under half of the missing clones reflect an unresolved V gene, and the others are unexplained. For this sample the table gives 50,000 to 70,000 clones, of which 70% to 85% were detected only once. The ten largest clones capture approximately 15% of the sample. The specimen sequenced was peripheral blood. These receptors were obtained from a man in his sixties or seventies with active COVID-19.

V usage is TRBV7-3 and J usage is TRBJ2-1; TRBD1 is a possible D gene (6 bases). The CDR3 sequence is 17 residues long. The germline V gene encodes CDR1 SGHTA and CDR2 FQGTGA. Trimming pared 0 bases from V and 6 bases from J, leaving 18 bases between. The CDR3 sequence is CASSLTPFPTGTNEQFF. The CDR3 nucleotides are TGTGCCAGCAGCTTAACCCCCTTCCCTACAGGGACCAATGAGCAGTTCTTC.

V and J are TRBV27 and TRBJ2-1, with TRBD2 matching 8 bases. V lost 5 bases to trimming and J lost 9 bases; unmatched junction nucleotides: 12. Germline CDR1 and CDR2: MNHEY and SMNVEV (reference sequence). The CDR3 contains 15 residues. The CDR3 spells CASSRPGLGGGEQFF. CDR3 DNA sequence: TGTGCCAGCAGTCGACCGGGACTAGGGGGAGGTGAGCAGTTCTTC.

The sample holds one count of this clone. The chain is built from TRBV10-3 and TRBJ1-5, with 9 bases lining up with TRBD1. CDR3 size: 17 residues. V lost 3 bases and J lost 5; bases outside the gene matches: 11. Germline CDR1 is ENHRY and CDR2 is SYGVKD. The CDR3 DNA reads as TGTGCCATCAGTGATTCACCGGGGACAGGGAGAGATCAGCCCCAGCATTTT. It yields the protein CAISDSPGTGRDQPQHF.

The chain's CDR3 is CASSPRDDSNQPQHF. The CDR3 nucleotides read TGTGCCAGCAGCCCGCGGGATGATAGCAATCAGCCCCAGCATTTT. The chain is built from TRBV9 and TRBJ1-5; no clear D. Per the germline V gene, CDR1 is SGDLS and CDR2 is YYNGEE. V dropped 4 bases and J dropped 0 bases, with 11 bases sitting between them. The CDR3 runs to 15 residues.

This CDR3 reads CASSLDQGWYNEQFF. CDR3 nucleotide sequence: TGTGCCAGCAGCTTAGACCAGGGTTGGTACAATGAGCAGTTCTTC. V and J are TRBV7-2 and TRBJ2-1, with D perhaps matching TRBD1 (5 bases). Trimming shortened V by 1 base and J by 4 bases, and 11 bases separated the two germline ends. Germline V gene sequence: CDR1 SGHTA, CDR2 FQGNSA. The CDR3 is made up of 15 amino acids.

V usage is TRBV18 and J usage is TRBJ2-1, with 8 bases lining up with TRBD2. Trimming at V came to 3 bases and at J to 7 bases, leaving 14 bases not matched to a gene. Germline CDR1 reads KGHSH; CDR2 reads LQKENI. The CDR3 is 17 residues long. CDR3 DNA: TGTGCCAGCTCACCCCCCTTTAGCGGGACCGGGGGGAATGAGCAGTTCTTC. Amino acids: CASSPPFSGTGGNEQFF.

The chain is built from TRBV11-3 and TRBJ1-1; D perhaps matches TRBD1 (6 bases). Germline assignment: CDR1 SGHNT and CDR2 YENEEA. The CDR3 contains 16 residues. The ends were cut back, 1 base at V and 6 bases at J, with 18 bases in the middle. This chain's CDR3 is CASSLVWVRGSPEAFF. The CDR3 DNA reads TGTGCCAGCAGCTTAGTCTGGGTCAGGGGTTCCCCTGAAGCTTTCTTT.

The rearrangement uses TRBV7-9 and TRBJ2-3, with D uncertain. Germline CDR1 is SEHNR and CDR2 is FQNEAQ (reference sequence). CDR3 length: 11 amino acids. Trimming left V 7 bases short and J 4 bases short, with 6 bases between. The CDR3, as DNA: TGTGCCAGCACCCCCGCAGATACGCAGTATTTT. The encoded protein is CASTPADTQYF.

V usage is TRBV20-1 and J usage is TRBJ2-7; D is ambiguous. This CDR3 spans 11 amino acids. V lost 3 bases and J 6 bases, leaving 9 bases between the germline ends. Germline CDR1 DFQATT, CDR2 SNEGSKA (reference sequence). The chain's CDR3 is CSARAGSEQYF. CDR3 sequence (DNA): TGCAGTGCTAGGGCCGGGTCCGAGCAGTACTTC.

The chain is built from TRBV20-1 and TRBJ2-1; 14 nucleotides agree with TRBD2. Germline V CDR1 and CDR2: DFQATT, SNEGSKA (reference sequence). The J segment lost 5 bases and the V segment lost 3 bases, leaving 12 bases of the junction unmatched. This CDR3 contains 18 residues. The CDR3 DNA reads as TGCAGTGCTAGTCCCCCTGATTGGACTAGCGGGAGGCACAATGAGCAGTTCTTC. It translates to CSASPPDWTSGRHNEQFF.

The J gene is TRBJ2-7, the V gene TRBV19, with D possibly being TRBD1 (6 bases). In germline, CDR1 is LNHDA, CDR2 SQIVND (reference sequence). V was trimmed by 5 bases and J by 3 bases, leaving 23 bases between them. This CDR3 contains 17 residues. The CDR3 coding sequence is TGTGCCAGTAGTGGATCAGTACAGGGAGCTAAAGGCTACGAGCAGTACTTC. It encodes CASSGSVQGAKGYEQYF.

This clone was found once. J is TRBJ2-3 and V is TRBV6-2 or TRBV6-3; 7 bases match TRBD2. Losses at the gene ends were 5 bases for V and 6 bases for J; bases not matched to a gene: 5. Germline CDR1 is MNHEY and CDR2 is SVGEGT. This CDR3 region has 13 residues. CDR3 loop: CASSALAVDTQYF. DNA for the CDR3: TGTGCCAGCAGTGCCCTAGCGGTGGATACGCAGTATTTT.

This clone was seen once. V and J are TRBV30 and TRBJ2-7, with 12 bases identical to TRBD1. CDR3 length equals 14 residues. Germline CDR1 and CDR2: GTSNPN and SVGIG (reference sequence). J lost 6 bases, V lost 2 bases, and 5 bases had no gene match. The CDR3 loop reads CAWSRGTGGVEQYF. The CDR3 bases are TGTGCCTGGAGTCGAGGGACAGGGGGCGTCGAGCAGTACTTC.

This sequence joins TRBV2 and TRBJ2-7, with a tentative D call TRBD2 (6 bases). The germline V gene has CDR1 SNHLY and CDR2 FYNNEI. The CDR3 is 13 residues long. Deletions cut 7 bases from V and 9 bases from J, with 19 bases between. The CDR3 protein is CASTGGNIGGQYF. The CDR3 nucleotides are TGTGCCAGCACCGGAGGTAACATCGGGGGGCAGTACTTC. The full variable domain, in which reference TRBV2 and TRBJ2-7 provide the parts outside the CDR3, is EPEVTQTPSHQVTQMGQEVILRCVPISNHLYFYWYRQILGQKVEFLVSFYNNEISEKSEIFDDQFSVERPDGSNFTLKIRSTKLEDSAMYFCASTGGNIGGQYFGPGTRLTVT.

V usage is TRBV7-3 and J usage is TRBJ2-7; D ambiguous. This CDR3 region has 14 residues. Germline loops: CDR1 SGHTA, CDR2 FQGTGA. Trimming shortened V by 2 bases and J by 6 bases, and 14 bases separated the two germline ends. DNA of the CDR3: TGTGCCAGCAGCTTAGGAACTAAGATCCGCGAGCAGTACTTC. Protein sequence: CASSLGTKIREQYF.